Sequencing of this T cell receptor beta chain was carried out in a study of blood T cells in healthy people across ages. Germline V gene data show CDR1 as GTSNPN and CDR2 as SVGIG (reference sequence). The CDR3 length is 13 residues. V lost 2 bases and J lost 5, with 12 bases in between. The authors ran a second PCR of about 7 to 11 cycles using a sample-barcoded 5' primer and a J-beta primer mix. TCRdb analysed the 5' RACE reads with MiXCR anew, one entry per CDR3 protein. The sample holds 800,000 to 950,000 distinct CDR3 sequences, 25% to 30% seen once. This same sample was also taken into another study, of T cells of mothers and their children.

The J gene is TRBJ1-1, the V gene TRBV30; D gene ambiguous. The receptor's source is a middle-aged woman in good health. Source material: blood. CDR3 in amino acids: CAWSHPGFTEAFF. For the CDR3, the DNA is TGTGCCTGGAGTCATCCAGGTTTTACTGAAGCTTTCTTT.